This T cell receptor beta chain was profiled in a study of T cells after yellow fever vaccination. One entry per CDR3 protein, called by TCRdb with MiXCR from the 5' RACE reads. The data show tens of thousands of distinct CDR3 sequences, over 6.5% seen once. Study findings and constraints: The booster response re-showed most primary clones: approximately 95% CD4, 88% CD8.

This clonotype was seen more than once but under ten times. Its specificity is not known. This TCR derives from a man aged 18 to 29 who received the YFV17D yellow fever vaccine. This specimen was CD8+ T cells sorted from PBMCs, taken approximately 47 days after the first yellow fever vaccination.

In nucleotides, the CDR3 is TGTGCCAGCAGCTCCCCGCGGGCGCAGTATTTT. The encoded protein is CASSSPRAQYF. The genes are TRBV12-3 or TRBV12-4 and TRBJ2-3, with D perhaps matching TRBD2 (5 bases). This CDR3 has 11 residues. With 6 bases removed from V and 10 bases from J, the gap between germline ends came to 11 bases.